This TCR gamma chain derives from a study of gammadelta T cells in human blood (dated by TCRdb to the early 2020s). Study-wide findings and limitations: According to the study, polyclonal expansion of innate gamma-delta T cells immediately after birth appeared to be driven by microbial exposure.

Looking up the germline V gene yields CDR1 VENAVY and CDR2 YDSYNSRV. The V end gives up 6 bases and the J end 1 base, leaving 9 bases in the junction not matched to a gene. The CDR3 measures 14 amino acids from cysteine to phenylalanine. The read is trimmed to its CDR3 DNA, 42 bases read in frame from base 1. Within its sample, this clone is large (0.1 to 1%). This clone's antigen is unknown. No clone much larger than this one lies a single base away; base qualities are absent. Library generation was performed with RT-PCR. The sequencer was an Illumina MiSeq. TCRdb called clones from the public reads with CATT, and repeated DNA sequences were later combined into one row. A total of about 220 gamma-chain clones appear in this sample, around 2% of them only once. Of the sample, almost 40% falls within the top ten clones.

Sequencing was carried out using non-Vgamma9Vdelta2 gamma-delta T cells from infant blood. This TCR was recovered from a human donor. The V gene is TRGV8 and the J gene is TRGJ1 or TRGJ2. The CDR3 region reads CATWSATNYYKKLF. The sequenced DNA: TGTGCCACCTGGTCCGCCACCAATTATTATAAGAAACTCTTT.